This T cell receptor (beta chain) was identified during a study of blood T cells in healthy people across ages. A sample-barcoded 5' primer and a J-beta primer mix were used in a second PCR of roughly 6 to 11 cycles. TCRdb redid the calling of the 5' RACE reads with MiXCR, one entry per CDR3 protein. Found here are hundreds of thousands of distinct CDR3 sequences, 21% of them singletons; the top ten hold roughly 3.7%. This clonotype came up a few times. This CDR3 has 16 amino acids. Per germline, CDR1 SGHDN and CDR2 FVKESK. This clonotype originated in a man between 65 and 85 years old in good health. Material for sequencing was blood. The chain has TRBV14 and TRBJ2-5; a possible D gene is TRBD2 (6 bases). The J call is uncertain, as TRBJ2-1 better fits the DNA end. CDR3 loop: CASSPRDSSAYNEQFF. CDR3 DNA sequence: TGTGCCAGCAGCCCCCGGGACTCCTCCGCCTACAATGAGCAGTTCTTC.